The clone carrying this TCR beta chain was observed a single time. Its antigen remains unknown. Positively selected for CCR7, the CD45RO-negative cells used as naive CD8 cells excluded terminally differentiated effector memory CD45RA+ cells. Each sample came from a Caucasian adult donor living in Nashville, Tennessee. Measured with immunoSEQ multiplex PCR; TCRdb has only the in-frame clones, and not every one. The table records about 2,200,000 clones, approximately 94% of them present only once. This sample was taken from a study of shared clonotypes between healthy human individuals. Study outcomes and limitations: In general, naive subsets displayed greater estimated richness than memory subsets did. Relative to their counterparts shared across all four donors, non-shared clonotypes exhibited diminished generation probabilities. It was expected that sequencing depth would affect clonotype sharing among donors.

V dropped 6 bases and J dropped 5 bases, with 19 bases sitting between them. The CDR3 runs to 15 residues. Germline assignment: CDR1 MNHEY and CDR2 SMNVEV (reference sequence). The V gene is TRBV27, the J gene TRBJ1-2; D remains ambiguous. The source of this sequence is a man in his late teens or twenties in good health. Some clones in this sample may be carry-over from other donors' samples. The sample taken for sequencing was naive CD8+ T cells from PBMCs. CDR3 bases: TGTGCCAGCAGGCCCCGGGAACGGACCTTTTATGGCTACACCTTC. Protein: CASRPRERTFYGYTF.